The rows below give T cell receptor beta chains drawn from one sample of a study of blood T cell repertoires in COVID-19. Only in-frame clones appear in the TCRdb table, and some are missing; sequencing was by immunoSEQ multiplex PCR. The sample lists about 270,000 clones, more than 80% occurring once. Material: PBMCs or T cells enriched from blood (not recorded which). The receptors derive from a woman in her twenties or thirties with acute COVID-19. CDR3s include the opening cysteine and the closing phenylalanine or tryptophan. A D gene is named only where the DNA matches it firmly. The size of a clone is reported for some rows only, either as once, few or many, or as a class for expanded clones.

TRBJ2-3	-	-	TRBV27	CASSLGAGTQYF	TGTGCCAGCAGTTTAGGAGCTGGTACGCAGTATTTT
TRBJ1-2	TRBD1	-	TRBV7-3	CASSSGTGGSYGYTF	TGTGCCAGCAGCTCCGGGACAGGGGGCTCCTATGGCTACACCTTC
TRBJ1-1	-	-	TRBV6-5	CASSRRGGNTEAFF	TGTGCCAGCAGTCGCAGGGGTGGGAACACTGAAGCTTTCTTT
TRBJ2-7	TRBD1	-	TRBV30	CAYRQGEYREQYF	TGTGCCTACCGACAGGGAGAATACCGCGAGCAGTACTTC
TRBJ2-1	-	-	TRBV11-2	CASSLDPYDFNHPAYNEQFF	TGTGCCAGCAGCTTAGATCCATACGACTTTAACCACCCAGCCTACAATGAGCAGTTCTTC
TRBJ1-6	TRBD1	-	TRBV6-6	CASSSGTGASLVHF	TGTGCCAGCAGTTCCGGGACAGGGGCTTCTCTCGTCCACTTT
TRBJ2-7	TRBD2	-	TRBV7-2	CASSSLAGLGSYEQYF	TGTGCCAGCAGCTCCCTAGCGGGACTTGGTTCCTACGAGCAGTACTTC
TRBJ2-2	TRBD2	-	TRBV2	CASSHKREGPPGELFF	TGTGCCAGCAGTCATAAGCGGGAGGGCCCCCCCGGGGAGCTGTTTTTT
TRBJ2-1	TRBD2	-	TRBV5-1	CASSFLKLAGSYNEQFF	TGCGCCAGCAGCTTTTTGAAACTAGCGGGGTCCTACAATGAGCAGTTCTTC
TRBJ1-1	-	-	TRBV19	CASSIGPGAAFF	TGTGCCAGTAGTATCGGGCCAGGGGCGGCTTTCTTT
TRBJ1-2	-	-	TRBV28	CASSLSYTTDSPANYGYTF	TGTGCCAGCAGTTTATCCTATACCACTGACAGCCCTGCTAACTATGGCTACACCTTC
TRBJ2-3	TRBD1	-	TRBV28	CASTKGGRTDTQYF	TGTGCCAGCACTAAAGGGGGCCGCACAGATACGCAGTATTTT
TRBJ2-7	TRBD2	-	TRBV28	CASSLGLADYEQYF	TGTGCCAGCAGTTTAGGACTAGCGGATTACGAGCAGTACTTC
TRBJ2-7	-	-	TRBV6-2/TRBV6-3	CASSYETGARYEQYF	TGTGCCAGCAGTTACGAGACGGGAGCCCGCTACGAGCAGTACTTC
TRBJ1-1	TRBD1	-	TRBV5-1	CASSAGGSTEAFF	TGCGCCAGCTCCGCAGGGGGCAGCACTGAAGCTTTCTTT
TRBJ1-6	TRBD1	-	TRBV27	CASSFSSGTGPSSYNSPLHF	TGTGCCAGCAGTTTTTCGTCGGGGACAGGGCCGAGCTCCTATAATTCACCCCTCCACTTT
TRBJ1-3	-	-	TRBV27	CASSSLSSDTIYF	TGTGCCAGCAGTTCCCTAAGTTCGGACACCATATATTTT
TRBJ1-1	TRBD1	-	TRBV10-3	CATTVGRGKHTEAFF	TGTGCCACCACCGTTGGCAGGGGGAAACACACTGAAGCTTTCTTT
TRBJ2-1	-	-	TRBV6-5	CASSYYPTGYNEQFF	TGTGCCAGCAGTTACTACCCGACAGGTTACAATGAGCAGTTCTTC
TRBJ2-1	-	-	TRBV11-2	CASSLVSGNEQFF	TGTGCCAGCAGCTTAGTTAGCGGAAATGAGCAGTTCTTC
TRBJ2-7	-	-	TRBV13	CASSLGSSYEQYF	TGTGCCAGCAGCCTTGGGAGCTCCTACGAGCAGTACTTC
TRBJ2-7	TRBD1	once	TRBV4-3	CASSQERITGTVGTYEQYF	TGCGCCAGCAGCCAAGAAAGAATAACAGGGACAGTTGGGACCTACGAGCAGTACTTC
TRBJ2-1	-	-	TRBV3-1/TRBV3-2	CASSLDSYNEQFF	TGTGCCAGCAGCCTGGACAGCTACAATGAGCAGTTCTTC
TRBJ2-1	TRBD2	-	TRBV6-5	CASSSSGRPHNEQFF	TGTGCCAGCAGTTCTAGCGGGAGGCCCCACAATGAGCAGTTCTTC
TRBJ2-7	TRBD2	-	TRBV11-2	CASSLGTSVNEQYF	TGTGCCAGCAGCTTAGGGACTAGCGTAAACGAGCAGTACTTC
TRBJ2-3	-	-	TRBV4-2	CASSQEAFGGGTDTQYF	TGTGCCAGCAGCCAAGAGGCCTTCGGAGGCGGCACAGATACGCAGTATTTT
TRBJ2-3	-	-	TRBV6-1	CASSESYNTDTQYF	TGTGCCAGCAGTGAATCATACAACACAGATACGCAGTATTTT
TRBJ2-3	TRBD2	-	TRBV28	CASSRSGTSSAGTQYF	TGTGCCAGCAGCCGTTCCGGGACTAGCTCAGCGGGCACGCAGTATTTT
TRBJ1-3	TRBD1	-	TRBV13	CASSYSGTEGSGNTIYF	TGTGCCAGCAGCTATTCCGGGACAGAAGGGTCTGGAAACACCATATATTTT
TRBJ2-1	-	-	TRBV9	CASSVGTGSNEQFF	TGTGCCAGCAGCGTAGGGACTGGGTCGAATGAGCAGTTCTTC
TRBJ2-3	-	-	TRBV15	CATSRLAWVAQSTDTQYF	TGTGCCACCAGCAGACTAGCCTGGGTAGCTCAAAGCACAGATACGCAGTATTTT